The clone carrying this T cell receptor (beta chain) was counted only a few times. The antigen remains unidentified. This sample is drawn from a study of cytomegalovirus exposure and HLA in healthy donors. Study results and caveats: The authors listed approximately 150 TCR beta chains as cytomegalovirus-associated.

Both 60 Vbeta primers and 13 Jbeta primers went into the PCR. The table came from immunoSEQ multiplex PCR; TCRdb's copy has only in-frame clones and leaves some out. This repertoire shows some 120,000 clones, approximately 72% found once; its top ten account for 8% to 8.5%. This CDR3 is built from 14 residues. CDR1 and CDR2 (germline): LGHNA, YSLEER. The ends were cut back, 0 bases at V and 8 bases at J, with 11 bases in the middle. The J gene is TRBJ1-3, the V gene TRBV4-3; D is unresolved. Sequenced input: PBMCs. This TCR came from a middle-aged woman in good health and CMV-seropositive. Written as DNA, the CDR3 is TGCGCCAGCAGCCAAGAGGCCAGGAGGGACACCATATATTTT. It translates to CASSQEARRDTIYF.